A single sample is the source of the 8 T cell receptor beta chains below, sequenced in a study of CD8+ T cells in alopecia areata. Extracted RNA was reverse transcribed into cDNA, the sequencing template. Only in-frame clones appear in the TCRdb table, and some are missing; sequencing was by immunoSEQ multiplex PCR. The repertoire holds 50,000 to 65,000 clones, about 45% seen once, with around 21% in the top ten. Treatment specified: oral pan-JAK inhibitor, 5-10 mg twice daily. Here the sequenced sample was CD8+ T cells sorted from blood, taken around week 36, from a patient treated with tofacitinib. Receptors originate from a human donor with alopecia areata.

On this clone: This specimen includes other DNA sequences encoding the same CDR3. The chain links TRBV29-1 to TRBJ2-7, with D tentatively TRBD2 (5 bases). Trimming stripped 4 bases from V and 0 bases from J, with 7 bases between. The CDR3 runs to 12 residues. The germline gives CDR1 SQVTM, CDR2 ANQGSEA. The CDR3 bases are TGCAGCGTTGGAGGGAGCTCCTACGAGCAGTACTTC. Translated: CSVGGSSYEQYF.

This clone showed up just a few times. The V call is TRBV7-9, the J call TRBJ2-3, with no clear D. Germline V gene sequence: CDR1 SEHNR, CDR2 FQNEAQ (reference sequence). The length of the CDR3 is 15 residues. V gave up 3 bases and J gave up 2 bases, with 12 bases separating them. The CDR3 loop reads CASSFSARFTDTQYF. CDR3 nucleotide sequence: TGTGCCAGCAGCTTTTCGGCACGATTCACAGATACGCAGTATTTT.

The CDR3 DNA sequence: TGTGCCAGCAGCGTCCACAGCATGAACACTGAAGCTTTCTTT. Its translation is CASSVHSMNTEAFF. V is TRBV9 and J is TRBJ1-1; D unclear. V was shortened by 2 bases and J by 0 bases, with 8 bases between the two germline ends. CDR3 size: 14 residues. CDR1 and CDR2 from the germline V gene are SGDLS and YYNGEE. Using reference TRBV9 and TRBJ1-1 for the parts outside the CDR3, the full variable domain is DSGVTQTPKHLITATGQRVTLRCSPRSGDLSVYWYQQSLDQGLQFLIQYYNGEERAKGNILERFSAQQFPDLHSELNLSSLELGDSALYFCASSVHSMNTEAFFGQGTRLTVV.

The genes are TRBV29-1 and TRBJ2-2; the D is unclear. CDR3 length: 12 amino acids. The germline CDR1 and CDR2 sequences are SQVTM and ANQGSEA. Trimming removed 5 bases from V and 2 bases from J, with 6 bases in between. CDR3 coding DNA: TGCAGCGTTCAGATCAACACCGGGGAGCTGTTTTTT. Translation: CSVQINTGELFF.

V is TRBV7-6 and J is TRBJ2-1, with a tentative D call TRBD2 (6 bases). Germline CDR1 SGHVS, CDR2 FNYEAQ. V was pared by 4 bases and J by 0 bases, with 13 bases between. CDR3 length equals 16 residues. The CDR3 is CASSSRGESSYNEQFF. The CDR3 DNA reads as TGTGCCAGCAGCTCCCGCGGGGAAAGCTCCTACAATGAGCAGTTCTTC.

This sequence joins TRBV14 and TRBJ1-1, with a possible D match to TRBD1 (6 bases). Trimming pared 4 bases from V and 7 bases from J, leaving 10 bases between. The germline V gene encodes CDR1 SGHDN and CDR2 FVKESK. The CDR3 consists of 12 residues. Here the CDR3 reads CASSPRGLEAFF. CDR3 nucleotide sequence: TGTGCCAGCAGCCCCAGGGGACTTGAAGCTTTCTTT.

The chain joins TRBV21-1 to TRBJ2-1; TRBD1 is taken as the D call from the table, unchecked against the DNA. TRBV21-1 is described as a pseudogene. The length of the CDR3 is 14 residues. CDR3 sequence (DNA): TGTGCCAGCAGCGCTCGGGGACAGTACAATGAGCAGTTCTTC. Protein product: CASSARGQYNEQFF.

For this clone: A much more abundant neighbour one base away suggests this may be a read error. This chain connects TRBV25-1 to TRBJ2-3; D call uncertain. V was shortened by 5 bases and J by 3 bases, with 0 bases between the two germline ends. The CDR3 sequence is 10 residues long. From germline, CDR1 is MGHDK and CDR2 SYGVNS. The CDR3 sequence: CASSTDTQYF. DNA for the CDR3: TGTGCCAGCAGTACAGATACGCAGTATTTT.